This TCR beta chain was identified in a study of T cell responses to AZD1222 COVID-19 vaccine. Concerning this clone itself: The antigen remains unidentified.

Study observations and caveats: Unmutated variant regions are reportedly the target of nearly half of TCRs that are spike-specific. The study found Spike-specific TCR breadth and depth rose after two AZD1222 doses.

CDR3 length equals 17 residues. Measured with immunoSEQ multiplex PCR; TCRdb has only the in-frame clones, and not every one. The data contain some 120,000 clones, roughly 88% of them singletons. The sample here was peripheral blood, taken on day 0 of AZD1222 vaccination. The sequence was collected from an adult in good health. The rearrangement uses TRBV21-1 and TRBJ1-1. TRBV21-1 is an annotated pseudogene. CDR3 DNA: TGTGCCAGCACCGTAAGGACCCCTAACAGCATGAACACTGAAGCTTTCTTT. It is translated as CASTVRTPNSMNTEAFF.